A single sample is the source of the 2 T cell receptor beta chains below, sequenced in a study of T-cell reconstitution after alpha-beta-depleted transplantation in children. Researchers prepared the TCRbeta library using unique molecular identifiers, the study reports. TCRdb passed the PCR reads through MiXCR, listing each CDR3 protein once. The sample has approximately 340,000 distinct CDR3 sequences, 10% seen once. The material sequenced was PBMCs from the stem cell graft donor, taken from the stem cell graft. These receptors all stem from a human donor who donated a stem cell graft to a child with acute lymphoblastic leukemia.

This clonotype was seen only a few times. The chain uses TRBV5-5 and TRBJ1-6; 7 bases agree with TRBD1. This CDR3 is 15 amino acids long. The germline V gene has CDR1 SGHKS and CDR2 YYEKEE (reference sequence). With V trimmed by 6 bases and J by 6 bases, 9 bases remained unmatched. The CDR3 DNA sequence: TGTGCCAGCACCCTCCAGCAGGGGGTTAATTCACCCCTCCACTTT. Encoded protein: CASTLQQGVNSPLHF.

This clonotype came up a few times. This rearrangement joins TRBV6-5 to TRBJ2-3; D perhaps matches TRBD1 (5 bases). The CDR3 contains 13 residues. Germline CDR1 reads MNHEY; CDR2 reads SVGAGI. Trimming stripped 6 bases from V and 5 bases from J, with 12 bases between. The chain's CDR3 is CASRFQGIDTQYF. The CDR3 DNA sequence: TGTGCCAGCAGATTTCAGGGTATAGATACGCAGTATTTT.